This T cell receptor (beta chain) emerged from a study of neurological immune-mediated disorders. Overall study results and limits: Multiple sclerosis patients had less TCR clonal expansion than even healthy controls, unlike HTLV-1-associated myelopathy.

This clonotype was seen repeatedly, ten times or more. The target antigen is unknown. The cDNA came from 5'RACE with 10-nucleotide random UMIs. Each CDR3 protein gets one entry after TCRdb re-called the 5' RACE reads with MiXCR. The sample records roughly 32,000 distinct CDR3 sequences, around 6% being singletons. Blood bank volunteers in Maryland, USA, served as healthy controls. For sorted libraries, the input was roughly 1 million CD4+ or CD8+ T cells. The clonotype comes from a woman in her 50s in good health. The sequenced sample consisted of CD4+ T cells from blood.

Here the CDR3 reads CASSQAGFNQPQHF. Here the CDR3 DNA reads TGTGCCAGCAGCCAAGCGGGGTTCAATCAGCCCCAGCATTTT. The chain employs TRBV3-1 and TRBJ1-5, with unresolved D. V lost 1 base to trimming and J lost 3 bases, with 7 bases between them. The CDR3 runs to 14 residues. Germline CDR1 LGHDT, CDR2 YNNKEL (reference sequence). The whole variable domain, filled in from reference TRBV3-1 and TRBJ1-5, reads DTAVSQTPKYLVTQMGNDKSIKCEQNLGHDTMYWYKQDSKKFLKIMFSYNNKELIINETVPNRFSPKSPDKAHLNLHINSLELGDSAVYFCASSQAGFNQPQHFGDGTRLSIL.